One and the same sample provided the 9 T cell receptor beta chains below, sequenced in a study of T cell responses to AZD1222 COVID-19 vaccine. Profiling relied on immunoSEQ multiplex PCR, and the TCRdb table lists in-frame clones only, not all of them. In the table there are more than 110,000 clones, 75% to 95% of which are singletons. The sequencing used peripheral blood, collected on day 0 of AZD1222 vaccination. The source of these receptors is an adult in good health.

The chain is built from TRBV5-5 and TRBJ1-1; D not resolved. The CDR3 extends over 14 amino acids. V was trimmed by 6 bases and J by 3 bases, leaving 15 bases between them. Germline V gene lookup returns CDR1 SGHKS and CDR2 YYEKEE (reference sequence). The CDR3 bases are TGTGCCAGCACCCCCGGCGGGCCGGACACTGAAGCTTTCTTT. As protein: CASTPGGPDTEAFF.

In this sample, this clone turned up once. The chain combines TRBV6-4 with TRBJ2-3, with D perhaps TRBD1 or TRBD2 (5 bases each). The CDR3 runs 14 residues. CDR1 is MRHNA and CDR2 is SNTAGT in the germline V gene. Trimming removed 4 bases at V and 2 bases at J, with 10 bases between. Here the CDR3 DNA reads TGTGCCAGCAGTGTGGGGGAACACACAGATACGCAGTATTTT. Its translation is CASSVGEHTDTQYF.

This clone was recorded a few times. This sequence joins TRBV14 and TRBJ1-5; D might be TRBD1 (6 bases). The CDR3 has 13 amino acids. Germline assignment: CDR1 SGHDN and CDR2 FVKESK. V dropped 3 bases and J dropped 6 bases, with 9 bases sitting between them. The chain's CDR3 is CASSHTGTQPQHF. DNA of the CDR3: TGTGCCAGCAGCCACACAGGGACTCAGCCCCAGCATTTT.

The rearrangement joins TRBV11-3 to TRBJ1-2; D remains ambiguous. Germline V gene data show CDR1 as SGHNT and CDR2 as YENEEA. V lost 0 bases and J 4 bases, leaving 3 bases between the germline ends. The CDR3 totals 12 residues. The CDR3: CASSLERYGYTF. DNA of the CDR3: TGTGCCAGCAGCTTAGAACGCTATGGCTACACCTTC.

This rearrangement joins TRBV6-5 to TRBJ2-5; D unclear. The germline CDR1 and CDR2 sequences are MNHEY and SVGAGI. V was shortened by 7 bases and J by 0 bases, with 15 bases between the two germline ends. The CDR3 runs 15 residues. DNA of the CDR3: TGTGCCAGCAACATCCCCCGACTGGACCAAGAGACCCAGTACTTC. It yields the protein CASNIPRLDQETQYF.

V and J are TRBV19 and TRBJ1-4, with D tentatively TRBD1 (5 bases). CDR3 length: 14 amino acids. Per the germline V gene, CDR1 is LNHDA and CDR2 is SQIVND (reference sequence). Deletions cut 5 bases from V and 5 bases from J, with 12 bases between. For the CDR3, the DNA is TGTGCCAGTAGTGCGAGGGACCTGAATGAAAAACTGTTTTTT. It yields the protein CASSARDLNEKLFF.

This clone was picked up one time. Here the CDR3 DNA reads TGTGCCAGTAGCAGAGGCTATGGCTACACCTTC. This translates into CASSRGYGYTF. J is TRBJ1-2 and V is TRBV19; D is ambiguous. V shed 6 bases and J shed 4 bases, with 6 bases lying between them. This CDR3 is 11 amino acids long. Germline V gene sequence: CDR1 LNHDA, CDR2 SQIVND (reference sequence).

The chain joins TRBV5-1 to TRBJ2-3; D unresolved. From germline, CDR1 is SGHRS and CDR2 YFSETQ. V lost 3 bases to trimming and J lost 8 bases, with 10 bases between them. The CDR3 runs 12 residues. The CDR3 is CASSYEVGTQYF. The CDR3 DNA is TGCGCCAGCAGCTATGAAGTCGGTACGCAGTATTTT.

This clone was seen once. The chain joins TRBV5-5 to TRBJ1-6; 11 bases are shared with TRBD1. CDR3 length: 14 residues. The V segment lost 4 bases and the J segment 9 bases; nucleotides outside the gene matches: 3. Germline CDR1 and CDR2: SGHKS and YYEKEE (reference sequence). Here the CDR3 DNA reads TGTGCCAGCAGCCCGGGACAGGGGGGTTCACCCCTCCACTTT. It is translated as CASSPGQGGSPLHF.